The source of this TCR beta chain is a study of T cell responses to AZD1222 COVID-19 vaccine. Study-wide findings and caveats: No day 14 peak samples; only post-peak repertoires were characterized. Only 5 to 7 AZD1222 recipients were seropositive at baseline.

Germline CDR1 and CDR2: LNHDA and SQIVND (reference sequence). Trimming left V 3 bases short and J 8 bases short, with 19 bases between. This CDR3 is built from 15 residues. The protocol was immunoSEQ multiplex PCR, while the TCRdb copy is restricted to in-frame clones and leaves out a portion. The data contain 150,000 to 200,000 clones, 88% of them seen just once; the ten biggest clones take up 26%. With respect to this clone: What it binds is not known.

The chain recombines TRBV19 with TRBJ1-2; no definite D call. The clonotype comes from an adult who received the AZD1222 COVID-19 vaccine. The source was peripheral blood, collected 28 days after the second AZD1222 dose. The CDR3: CASSIRVGGWRGYTF. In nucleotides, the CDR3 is TGTGCCAGTAGTATTAGGGTCGGCGGATGGCGAGGCTACACCTTC.